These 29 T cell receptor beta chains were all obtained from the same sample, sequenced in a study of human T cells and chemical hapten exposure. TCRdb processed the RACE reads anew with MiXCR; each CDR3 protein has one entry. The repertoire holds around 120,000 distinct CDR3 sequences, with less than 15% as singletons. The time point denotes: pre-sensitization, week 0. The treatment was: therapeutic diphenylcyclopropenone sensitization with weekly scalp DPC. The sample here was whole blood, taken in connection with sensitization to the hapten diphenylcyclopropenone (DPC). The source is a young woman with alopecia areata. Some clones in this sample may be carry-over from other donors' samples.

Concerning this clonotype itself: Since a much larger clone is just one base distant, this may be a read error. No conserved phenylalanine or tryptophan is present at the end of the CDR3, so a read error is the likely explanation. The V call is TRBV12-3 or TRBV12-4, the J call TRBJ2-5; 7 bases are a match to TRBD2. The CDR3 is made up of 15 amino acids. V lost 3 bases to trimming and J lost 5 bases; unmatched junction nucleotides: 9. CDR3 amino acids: CASSLWISGGETQYL. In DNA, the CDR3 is TGTGCCAGCAGTTTGTGGATCTCCGGGGGGGAGACCCAGTACTTA.

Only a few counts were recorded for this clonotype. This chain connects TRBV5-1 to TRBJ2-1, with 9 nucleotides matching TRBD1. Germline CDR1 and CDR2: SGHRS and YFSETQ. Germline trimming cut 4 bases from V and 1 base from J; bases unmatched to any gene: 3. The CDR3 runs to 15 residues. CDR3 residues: CASSPGTGSYNEQFF. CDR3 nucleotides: TGCGCCAGCAGCCCCGGGACAGGGTCCTACAATGAGCAGTTCTTC.

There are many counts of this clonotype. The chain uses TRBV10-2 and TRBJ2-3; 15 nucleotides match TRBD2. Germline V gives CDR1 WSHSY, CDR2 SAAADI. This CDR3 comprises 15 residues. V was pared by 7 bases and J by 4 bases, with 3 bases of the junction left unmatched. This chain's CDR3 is CASMGLAGGADTQYF. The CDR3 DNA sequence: TGCGCCAGCATGGGACTAGCGGGGGGTGCAGATACGCAGTATTTT.

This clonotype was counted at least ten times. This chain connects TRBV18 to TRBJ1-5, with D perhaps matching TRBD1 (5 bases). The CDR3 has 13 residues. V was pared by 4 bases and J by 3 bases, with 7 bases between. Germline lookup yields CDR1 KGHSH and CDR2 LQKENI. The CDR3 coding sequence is TGTGCCAGCTCACGGGGGGACAATCAGCCCCAGCATTTT. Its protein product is CASSRGDNQPQHF.

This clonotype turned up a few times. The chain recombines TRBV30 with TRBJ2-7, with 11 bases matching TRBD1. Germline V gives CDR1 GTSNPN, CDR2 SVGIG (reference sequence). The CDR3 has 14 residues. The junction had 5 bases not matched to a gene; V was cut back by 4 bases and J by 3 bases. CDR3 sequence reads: CAWTSGTGGYEQYF. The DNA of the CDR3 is TGTGCCTGGACCTCCGGGACAGGGGGCTACGAGCAGTACTTC.

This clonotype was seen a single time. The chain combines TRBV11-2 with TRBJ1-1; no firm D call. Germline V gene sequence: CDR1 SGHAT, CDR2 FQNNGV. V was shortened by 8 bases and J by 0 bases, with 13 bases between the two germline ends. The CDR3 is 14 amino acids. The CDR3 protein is CASGISDVNTEAFF. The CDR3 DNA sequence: TGTGCCAGCGGAATCAGTGACGTGAACACTGAAGCTTTCTTT.

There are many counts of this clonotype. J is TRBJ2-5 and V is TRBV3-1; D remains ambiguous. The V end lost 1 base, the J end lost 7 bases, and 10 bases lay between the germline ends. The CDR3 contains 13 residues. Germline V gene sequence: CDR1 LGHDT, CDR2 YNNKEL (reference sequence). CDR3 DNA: TGTGCCAGCAGCCAAGGGGGTACGGGGACCCAGTACTTC. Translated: CASSQGGTGTQYF.

In nucleotides, the CDR3 is TGTGCCAGCAGCCCACAGGGGGAGGGCACTGAAGCTTTCTTT. It specifies CASSPQGEGTEAFF. The chain recombines TRBV7-6 with TRBJ1-1; 8 bases align to TRBD1. V lost 5 bases to trimming and J lost 4 bases; unmatched junction nucleotides: 6. The CDR3 consists of 14 residues. Germline CDR1 reads SGHVS; CDR2 reads FNYEAQ. The variable domain in full, completed from reference TRBV7-6 and TRBJ1-1, reads GAGVSQSPRYKVTKRGQDVALRCDPISGHVSLYWYRQALGQGPEFLTYFNYEAQQDKSGLPNDRFSAERPEGSISTLTIQRTEQRDSAMYRCASSPQGEGTEAFFGQGTRLTVV.

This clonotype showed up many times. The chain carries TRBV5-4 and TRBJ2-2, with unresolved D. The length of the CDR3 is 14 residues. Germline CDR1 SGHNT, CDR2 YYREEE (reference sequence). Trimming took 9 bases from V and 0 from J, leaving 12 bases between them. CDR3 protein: CATQAPTNTGELFF. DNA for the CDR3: TGTGCCACCCAAGCCCCTACGAACACCGGGGAGCTGTTTTTT.

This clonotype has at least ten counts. The CDR3 coding sequence is TGTGCCAGCAGCCCGGGACGGAACAACAATGAGCAGTTCTTC. It specifies CASSPGRNNNEQFF. This chain links TRBV12-3 or TRBV12-4 with TRBJ2-1; D is tentatively TRBD1 or TRBD2 (5 bases each). This CDR3 spans 14 amino acids. V shed 6 bases and J shed 5 bases, with 14 bases lying between them.

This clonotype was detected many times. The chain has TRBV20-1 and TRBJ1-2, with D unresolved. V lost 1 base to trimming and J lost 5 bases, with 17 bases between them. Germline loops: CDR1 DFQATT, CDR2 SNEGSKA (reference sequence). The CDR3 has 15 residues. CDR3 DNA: TGCAGTGCTAGAGGTACCTCTCCAGGAGTTTATGGCTACACCTTC. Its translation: CSARGTSPGVYGYTF.

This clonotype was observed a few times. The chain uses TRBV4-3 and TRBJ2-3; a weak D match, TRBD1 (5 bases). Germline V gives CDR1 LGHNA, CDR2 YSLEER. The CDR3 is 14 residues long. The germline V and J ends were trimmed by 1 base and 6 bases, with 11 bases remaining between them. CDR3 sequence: CASSQVNRGDTQYF. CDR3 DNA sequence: TGCGCCAGCAGCCAAGTAAATAGGGGCGATACGCAGTATTTT.

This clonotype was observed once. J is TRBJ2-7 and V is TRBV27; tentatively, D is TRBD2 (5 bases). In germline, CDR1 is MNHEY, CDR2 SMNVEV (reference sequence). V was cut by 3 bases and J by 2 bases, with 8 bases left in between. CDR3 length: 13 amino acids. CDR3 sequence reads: CASSFGLPYEQYF. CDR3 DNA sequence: TGTGCCAGCAGTTTCGGACTTCCCTACGAGCAGTACTTC.

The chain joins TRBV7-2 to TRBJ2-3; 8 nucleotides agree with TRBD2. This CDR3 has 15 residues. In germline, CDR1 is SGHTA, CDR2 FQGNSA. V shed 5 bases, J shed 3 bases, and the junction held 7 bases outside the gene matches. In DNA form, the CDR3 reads TGTGCCAGCAGCCGGGGGGGTCTAGCTACAGATACGCAGTATTTT. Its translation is CASSRGGLATDTQYF.

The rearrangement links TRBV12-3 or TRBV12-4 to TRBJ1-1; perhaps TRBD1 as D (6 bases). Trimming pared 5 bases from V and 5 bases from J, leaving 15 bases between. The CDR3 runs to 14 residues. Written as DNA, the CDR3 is TGTGCCAGCAGTCCCCCAGGGGCGAGGACTGAAGCTTTCTTT. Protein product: CASSPPGARTEAFF.

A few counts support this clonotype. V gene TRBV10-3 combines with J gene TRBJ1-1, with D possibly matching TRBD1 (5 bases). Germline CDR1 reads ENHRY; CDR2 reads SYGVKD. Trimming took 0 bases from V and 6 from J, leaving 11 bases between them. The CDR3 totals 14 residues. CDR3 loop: CAISESKGAAEAFF. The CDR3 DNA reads TGTGCCATCAGTGAGTCGAAAGGGGCAGCTGAAGCTTTCTTT.

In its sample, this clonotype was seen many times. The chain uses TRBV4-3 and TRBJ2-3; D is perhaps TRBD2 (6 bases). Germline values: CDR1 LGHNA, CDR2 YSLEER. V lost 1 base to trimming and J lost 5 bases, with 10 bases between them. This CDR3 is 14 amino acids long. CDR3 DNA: TGCGCCAGCAGCCAAGGTCCTAGCGAAGATACGCAGTATTTT. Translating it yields CASSQGPSEDTQYF.

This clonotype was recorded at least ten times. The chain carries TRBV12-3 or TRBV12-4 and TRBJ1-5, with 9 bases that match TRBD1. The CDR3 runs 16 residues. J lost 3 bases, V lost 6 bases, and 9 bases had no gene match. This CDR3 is CASSLLTGGSNQPQHF. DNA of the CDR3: TGTGCCAGCAGCCTCTTGACAGGGGGATCCAATCAGCCCCAGCATTTT.

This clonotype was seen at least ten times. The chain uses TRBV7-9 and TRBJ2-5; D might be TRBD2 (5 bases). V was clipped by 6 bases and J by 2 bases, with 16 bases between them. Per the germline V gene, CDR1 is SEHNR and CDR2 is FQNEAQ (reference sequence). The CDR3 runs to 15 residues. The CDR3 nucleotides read TGTGCCAGCAGTTCCGGACTCCTATCGCAAGAGACCCAGTACTTC. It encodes CASSSGLLSQETQYF.

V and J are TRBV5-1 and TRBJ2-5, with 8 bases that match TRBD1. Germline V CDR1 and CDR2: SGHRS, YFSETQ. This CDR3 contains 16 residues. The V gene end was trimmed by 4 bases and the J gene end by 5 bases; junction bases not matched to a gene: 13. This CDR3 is CASSPTPQGADETQYF. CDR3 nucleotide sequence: TGCGCCAGCAGCCCTACCCCTCAGGGGGCGGATGAGACCCAGTACTTC.

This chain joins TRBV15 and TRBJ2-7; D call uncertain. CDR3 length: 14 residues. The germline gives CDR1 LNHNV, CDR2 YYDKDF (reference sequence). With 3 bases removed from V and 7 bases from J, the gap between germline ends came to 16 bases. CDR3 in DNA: TGTGCCACCAGCAGGGGTCGGTCCGGCGCAGAGCAGTACTTC. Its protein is CATSRGRSGAEQYF.

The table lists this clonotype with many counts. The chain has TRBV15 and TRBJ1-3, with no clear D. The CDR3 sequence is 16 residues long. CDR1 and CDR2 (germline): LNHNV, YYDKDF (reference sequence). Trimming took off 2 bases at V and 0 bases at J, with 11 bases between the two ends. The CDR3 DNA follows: TGTGCCACCAGCAGACAGAGGGAACTCTCTGGAAACACCATATATTTT. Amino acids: CATSRQRELSGNTIYF.

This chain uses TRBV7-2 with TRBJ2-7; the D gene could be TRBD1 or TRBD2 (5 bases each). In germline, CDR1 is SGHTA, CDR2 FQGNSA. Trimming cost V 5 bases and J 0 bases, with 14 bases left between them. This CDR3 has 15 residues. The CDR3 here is CASSPALRGSYEQYF. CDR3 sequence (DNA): TGTGCCAGCAGCCCAGCGCTGAGGGGCTCCTACGAGCAGTACTTC. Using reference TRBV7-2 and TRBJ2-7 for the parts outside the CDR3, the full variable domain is GAGVSQSPSNKVTEKGKDVELRCDPISGHTALYWYRQSLGQGLEFLIYFQGNSAPDKSGLPSDRFSAERTGGSVSTLTIQRTQQEDSAVYLCASSPALRGSYEQYFGPGTRLTVT.

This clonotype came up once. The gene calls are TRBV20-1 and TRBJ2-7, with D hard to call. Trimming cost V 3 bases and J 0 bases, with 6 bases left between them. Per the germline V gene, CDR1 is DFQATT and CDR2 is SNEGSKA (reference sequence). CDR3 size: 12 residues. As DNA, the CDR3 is TGCAGTGCTAGTTATACCTCCTACGAGCAGTACTTC. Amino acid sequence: CSASYTSYEQYF.

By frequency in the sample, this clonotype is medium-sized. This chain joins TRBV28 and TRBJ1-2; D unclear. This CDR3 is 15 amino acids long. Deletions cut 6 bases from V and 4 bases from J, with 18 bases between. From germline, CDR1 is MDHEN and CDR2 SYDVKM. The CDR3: CASRSAGSESYGYTF. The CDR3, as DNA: TGTGCCAGCAGGTCGGCGGGGTCAGAGAGCTATGGCTACACCTTC.

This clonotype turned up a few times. In DNA, the CDR3 is TGTGCCAGCAGTTACCCCCGGAGGGAGGGCACTGAAGCTTTCTTT. Translated, it gives CASSYPRREGTEAFF. J is TRBJ1-1 and V is TRBV6-2 or TRBV6-3; D call uncertain. The germline V gene has CDR1 MNHEY and CDR2 SVGEGT. The germline V and J ends were trimmed by 2 bases and 4 bases, with 14 bases remaining between them. CDR3 length: 15 amino acids.

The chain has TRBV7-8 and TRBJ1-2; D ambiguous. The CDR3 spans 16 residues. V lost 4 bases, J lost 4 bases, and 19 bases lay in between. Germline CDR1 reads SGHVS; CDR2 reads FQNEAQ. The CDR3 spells CASSSIPRRGSYGYTF. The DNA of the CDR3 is TGTGCCAGCAGCTCCATTCCCCGCAGAGGGAGCTATGGCTACACCTTC.

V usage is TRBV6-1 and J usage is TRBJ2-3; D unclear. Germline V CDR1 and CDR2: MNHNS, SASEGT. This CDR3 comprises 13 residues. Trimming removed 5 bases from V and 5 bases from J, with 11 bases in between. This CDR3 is CASSNWLVDTQYF. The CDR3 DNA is TGTGCCAGCAGTAACTGGCTAGTAGATACGCAGTATTTT.

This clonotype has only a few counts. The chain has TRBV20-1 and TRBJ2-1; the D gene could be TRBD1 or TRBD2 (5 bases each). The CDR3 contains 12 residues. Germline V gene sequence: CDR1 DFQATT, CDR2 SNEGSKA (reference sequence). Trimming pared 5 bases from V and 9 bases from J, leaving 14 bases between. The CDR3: CSASPGGGEQFF. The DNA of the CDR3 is TGCAGTGCTTCCCCTGGGGGTGGTGAGCAGTTCTTC.